This TCR beta chain was captured by sequencing in a study of CD8+ T cells in alopecia areata. At the level of the study: Treated patients were given 5 to 10 mg oral tofacitinib twice daily.

Notes on the study in general: For baseline CD8+ expansion, any link to response stays uncertain with one nonresponder.

Germline-derived CDR1 and CDR2 are SEHNR and FQNEAQ (reference sequence). V shed 1 base, J shed 4 bases, and the junction held 5 bases outside the gene matches. This CDR3 contains 15 residues. Once RNA had been extracted, it was reverse transcribed into cDNA to act as the sequencing template. TCRdb keeps only in-frame clones here, not all; method: immunoSEQ multiplex PCR. The sample gives about 140,000 clones, 65% to 90% of which show up once; 25% is in the top ten. Treatment described: oral pan-JAK inhibitor, 5-10 mg twice daily. This clone has only one observation. Its antigen is unidentified. The chain joins TRBV7-9 to TRBJ2-7; 9 nucleotides line up with TRBD2. The source of this sequence is a human donor with alopecia areata. The material sequenced was CD8+ T cells sorted from blood, taken at week 4, from a patient treated with tofacitinib. CDR3 bases: TGTGCCAGCAGCTTAGGTCGAGCGGGGGGTTACGAGCAGTACTTC. Its translation is CASSLGRAGGYEQYF.